These 26 T cell receptor beta chains share one sample of origin, sequenced in a study of OX40 agonist ivuxolimab in advanced cancers. Clones were read by immunoSEQ multiplex PCR, and TCRdb kept only the in-frame ones, dropping some. The repertoire holds 60,000 to 85,000 clones, with about 80% as singletons. Specimen: CD4+ or CD8+ T cells sorted from blood, collected in a trial of the OX40 agonist ivuxolimab. These receptors originate from an adult with an advanced solid tumor such as melanoma, head and neck, liver or kidney cancer.

The chain uses TRBV4-3 and TRBJ2-3; 9 bases map to TRBD1. Trimming removed 0 bases from V and 5 bases from J; junction bases left unmatched: 6. CDR1 and CDR2 (germline): LGHNA, YSLEER. The CDR3 extends over 16 amino acids. The DNA for the CDR3 is TGCGCCAGCAGCCAAGATATAGGACAGGGGTTAGATACGCAGTATTTT. This gives the protein CASSQDIGQGLDTQYF.

V gene TRBV6-1 combines with J gene TRBJ1-2; TRBD1 is a possible D gene (5 bases). Trimming shortened V by 4 bases and J by 3 bases, and 12 bases separated the two germline ends. This CDR3 has 14 amino acids. The germline V gene encodes CDR1 MNHNS and CDR2 SASEGT. CDR3 protein: CASSASGTDYGYTF. CDR3 sequence (DNA): TGTGCCAGCAGTGCTTCAGGGACGGACTATGGCTACACCTTC.

The rearrangement joins TRBV7-3 to TRBJ2-5; 8 nucleotides match TRBD2. The CDR3 loop spans 15 amino acids. V lost 5 bases to trimming and J lost 5 bases; unmatched junction nucleotides: 10. The V gene's germline CDR1 is SGHTA and CDR2 FQGTGA. The CDR3 region has the DNA TGTGCCAGCAGCCTCCGGGCGGGGGGAAAGGAGACCCAGTACTTC. Amino acid sequence: CASSLRAGGKETQYF.

This chain connects TRBV2 to TRBJ1-1; D unresolved. The CDR3 is made up of 13 amino acids. V dropped 6 bases and J dropped 0 bases, with 8 bases sitting between them. Germline assignment: CDR1 SNHLY and CDR2 FYNNEI. The CDR3 region is CASRIGMNTEAFF. CDR3 nucleotides: TGTGCCAGCAGGATCGGGATGAACACTGAAGCTTTCTTT.

V usage is TRBV14 and J usage is TRBJ2-7; D unresolved. Trimming left V 8 bases short and J 4 bases short, with 27 bases between. The CDR3 contains 17 residues. CDR1 and CDR2 from the germline V gene are SGHDN and FVKESK. CDR3 sequence: CASGLSPHYPGPYEQYF. CDR3 nucleotide sequence: TGTGCCAGCGGCCTGAGCCCTCACTACCCCGGCCCTTACGAGCAGTACTTC.

This clone was observed a few times. The V gene is TRBV19, the J gene TRBJ1-5; D call uncertain. Looked up from germline, CDR1 is LNHDA and CDR2 is SQIVND (reference sequence). This CDR3 spans 15 amino acids. Deletions cut 4 bases from V and 3 bases from J, with 13 bases between. The CDR3 sequence is CASSNLRDANQPQHF. The CDR3 DNA reads TGTGCCAGTAGTAATTTGAGAGACGCCAATCAGCCCCAGCATTTT.

The chain recombines TRBV18 with TRBJ1-2; D gene ambiguous. Trimming cost V 5 bases and J 10 bases, with 11 bases left between them. Germline CDR1 is KGHSH and CDR2 is LQKENI. This CDR3 has 11 residues. The CDR3 sequence: CASSTRVAYTF. The DNA of the CDR3 is TGTGCCAGCTCAACGAGGGTAGCCTACACCTTC.

This chain uses TRBV7-8 with TRBJ2-1, with 13 bases identical to TRBD2. Germline V gene data show CDR1 as SGHVS and CDR2 as FQNEAQ. The trim removed 3 bases at V and 5 bases at J, leaving 1 base unmatched. The CDR3 loop spans 15 amino acids. CDR3 loop: CASSFTSGRDNEQFF. In nucleotides, the CDR3 is TGTGCCAGCAGCTTTACTAGCGGGAGGGACAATGAGCAGTTCTTC. The full variable domain, in which reference TRBV7-8 and TRBJ2-1 provide the parts outside the CDR3, is GAGVSQSPRYKVAKRGQDVALRCDPISGHVSLFWYQQALGQGPEFLTYFQNEAQLDKSGLPSDRFFAERPEGSVSTLKIQRTQQEDSAVYLCASSFTSGRDNEQFFGPGTRLTVL.

The chain is built from TRBV5-1 and TRBJ2-5; D may be TRBD2 (6 bases). The germline V gene has CDR1 SGHRS and CDR2 YFSETQ. V lost 4 bases to trimming and J lost 2 bases, with 9 bases between them. The CDR3 is 13 residues long. The chain's CDR3 is CASSPGVQETQYF. The DNA for the CDR3 is TGCGCCAGCAGCCCGGGGGTGCAAGAGACCCAGTACTTC.

This chain links TRBV5-1 with TRBJ2-3; 8 bases line up with TRBD2. Looked up from germline, CDR1 is SGHRS and CDR2 is YFSETQ. The CDR3 consists of 15 residues. The J segment lost 4 bases and the V segment lost 2 bases, leaving 6 bases of the junction unmatched. CDR3 sequence reads: CASSFGSGAPDTQYF. CDR3 nucleotides: TGCGCCAGCAGCTTTGGTAGCGGGGCCCCAGATACGCAGTATTTT.

CDR3 DNA sequence: TGTGCCAGCAGCCAGCACGAGGCTAGCGGGGGGCCCGATACGCAGTATTTT. Translated: CASSQHEASGGPDTQYF. The rearrangement links TRBV4-2 to TRBJ2-3; 11 nucleotides align to TRBD2. The CDR3 length is 17 residues. From germline, CDR1 is LGHNA and CDR2 YNFKEQ. V shed 3 bases, J shed 6 bases, and the junction held 11 bases outside the gene matches.

This clone was counted between two and nine times. This chain links TRBV18 with TRBJ2-2; 8 bases match TRBD1. The CDR3 runs 17 residues. CDR1 is KGHSH, CDR2 LQKENI, per germline. V lost 5 bases, J lost 3 bases, and 11 bases stayed unmatched. CDR3 residues: CASSAIPGQEHTGELFF. For the CDR3, the DNA is TGTGCCAGCTCAGCGATACCGGGACAGGAGCACACCGGGGAGCTGTTTTTT.

V usage is TRBV15 and J usage is TRBJ2-7, with no clear D. Germline values: CDR1 LNHNV, CDR2 YYDKDF (reference sequence). The CDR3 loop spans 13 amino acids. Trimming pared 0 bases from V and 6 bases from J, leaving 9 bases between. The CDR3 DNA follows: TGTGCCACCAGCAGAGATCTTGCTGTCGAGCAGTACTTC. Amino acids: CATSRDLAVEQYF.

The rearrangement links TRBV14 to TRBJ2-2, with D possibly matching TRBD2 (5 bases). Trimming left V 1 base short and J 5 bases short, with 11 bases between. The CDR3 has 15 residues. CDR1 SGHDN and CDR2 FVKESK come from the germline V gene. The CDR3 region is CASSQAGRWTGELFF. Here the CDR3 DNA reads TGTGCCAGCAGCCAAGCGGGAAGGTGGACCGGGGAGCTGTTTTTT.

The chain employs TRBV9 and TRBJ2-1; TRBD2 is a possible D gene (6 bases). CDR1 and CDR2 (germline): SGDLS, YYNGEE. Trimming left V 2 bases short and J 6 bases short, with 15 bases between. The CDR3 sequence is 15 residues long. CDR3 loop: CASSVHFGAGNEQFF. The CDR3 nucleotides are TGTGCCAGCAGCGTTCACTTCGGAGCGGGCAATGAGCAGTTCTTC.

The V gene is TRBV25-1, the J gene TRBJ1-2; perhaps TRBD1 as D (6 bases). V was pared by 2 bases and J by 6 bases, with 10 bases between. The CDR3 has 13 residues. Per the germline V gene, CDR1 is MGHDK and CDR2 is SYGVNS. Here the CDR3 reads CASSEIRGDGYTF. The CDR3 nucleotides are TGTGCCAGCAGTGAAATCAGGGGCGATGGCTACACCTTC.

The chain links TRBV18 to TRBJ2-7, with 11 bases lining up with TRBD2. CDR3 size: 14 residues. Germline-derived CDR1 and CDR2 are KGHSH and LQKENI. V lost 6 bases to trimming and J lost 3 bases; unmatched junction nucleotides: 4. The CDR3 DNA follows: TGTGCCAGCTCCCCCCTAGCGGGAGGCTACGAGCAGTACTTC. This sequence encodes CASSPLAGGYEQYF.

CDR3 sequence (DNA): TGTGCCAGCAAGAATACGACAGCGGGAGTCAACGAGCAGTACTTC. It yields the protein CASKNTTAGVNEQYF. The V call is TRBV11-2, the J call TRBJ2-7, with TRBD2 identical over 8 bases. Germline V gene lookup returns CDR1 SGHAT and CDR2 FQNNGV. The CDR3 runs 15 residues. The V and J ends lost 7 bases and 5 bases, in that order; junction bases with no gene match: 13.

The chain joins TRBV9 to TRBJ2-5; tentatively, D is TRBD1 (5 bases). The ends were cut back, 4 bases at V and 5 bases at J, with 15 bases in the middle. The germline V gene has CDR1 SGDLS and CDR2 YYNGEE. The CDR3 is 14 residues long. CDR3 DNA: TGTGCCAGCAGCCCATTAGGGGTTCTGGAGACCCAGTACTTC. Its protein is CASSPLGVLETQYF.

This chain links TRBV7-2 with TRBJ2-3; D is ambiguous. The CDR3 covers 14 residues. CDR1 and CDR2 from the germline V gene are SGHTA and FQGNSA. Trimming cost V 2 bases and J 1 base, with 7 bases left between them. CDR3 in amino acids: CASSLRWGTDTQYF. CDR3 bases: TGTGCCAGCAGCTTAAGGTGGGGCACAGATACGCAGTATTTT.

This chain links TRBV5-6 with TRBJ1-5; D ambiguous. The germline CDR1 and CDR2 sequences are SGHDT and YYEEEE. V was cut by 1 base and J by 0 bases, with 8 bases left in between. CDR3 length: 15 amino acids. The CDR3 loop is CASSLMGYSNQPQHF. Written as DNA, the CDR3 is TGTGCCAGCAGCTTGATGGGCTATAGCAATCAGCCCCAGCATTTT.

This clone was seen only a few times. The CDR3 region is CASSFPDNYGYTF. DNA for the CDR3: TGTGCCAGCAGCTTTCCGGATAACTATGGCTACACCTTC. The gene calls are TRBV7-3 and TRBJ1-2; no clear D gene. The V gene lost 3 bases and the J gene lost 1 base, with 6 bases spanning the gap. Germline CDR1 is SGHTA and CDR2 is FQGTGA. The CDR3 covers 13 residues.

Points on this clone: The junction does not match germline at one end; this may be a read error. V is TRBV30 and J is TRBJ1-1; tentative D call: TRBD1 (5 bases). The CDR3 consists of 14 residues. The germline CDR1 and CDR2 sequences are GTSNPN and SVGIG (reference sequence). CDR3 in DNA: TGTGTCTGGAGTCGGCTCGGAGGGGTCACTGAAGCTTTCTTT. Protein: CVWSRLGGVTEAFF.

This chain uses TRBV6-1 with TRBJ2-7, with D maybe TRBD2 (5 bases). The CDR3 runs 12 residues. The germline V gene has CDR1 MNHNS and CDR2 SASEGT. The ends were cut back, 6 bases at V and 7 bases at J, with 13 bases in the middle. The CDR3 DNA reads as TGTGCCAGCAGGGTTCGACTATGGGAGCAGTACTTC. It codes for CASRVRLWEQYF.

The chain recombines TRBV5-1 with TRBJ2-3; 9 bases map to TRBD1. V lost 3 bases to trimming and J lost 2 bases; unmatched junction nucleotides: 4. This CDR3 spans 15 amino acids. Germline loops: CDR1 SGHRS, CDR2 YFSETQ. CDR3 nucleotide sequence: TGCGCCAGCAGCTGGAGACAGGGGGACACAGATACGCAGTATTTT. The encoded protein is CASSWRQGDTDTQYF.

The V gene is TRBV28, the J gene TRBJ1-2; D is ambiguous. Germline CDR1 MDHEN, CDR2 SYDVKM. Deletions cut 4 bases from V and 6 bases from J, with 12 bases between. The CDR3 runs to 13 residues. The CDR3 protein is CASSYRGRDGYTF. DNA for the CDR3: TGTGCCAGCAGTTACCGTGGAAGGGATGGCTACACCTTC.